Shown below are 23 T cell receptor beta chains from a single sample sequenced in a study of T cell repertoires in cytomegalovirus infection (dated by TCRdb to the late 2010s). Sequencing relied on an Illumina HiSeq 1500. Clones were called with MiXCR by TCRdb after fastp trimmed the public reads at Q25, and only in-frame beta chains were retained. Rows with one shared CDR3 protein collapse into an entry with the most common genes and DNA. The sample profile shows hundreds of thousands of distinct CDR3 sequences; roughly 16% of them were found once. Approximately 12% of the sample is held by the ten biggest clonotypes. Sequences were obtained from PBMCs. Every receptor here comes from a human donor in good health (CMV status not recorded). Some clones in this sample may be carry-over from other donors' samples.

This clonotype was picked up many times. This chain uses TRBV7-9 with TRBJ2-3; a weak D match, TRBD2 (7 bases). The CDR3 consists of 18 residues. V lost 4 bases to trimming and J lost 0 bases, with 20 bases between them. The germline gives CDR1 SEHNR, CDR2 FQNEAQ (reference sequence). The CDR3 region has the DNA TGTGCCAGCAGCTCGGAGGGGGGGGCCTCAACTAGCACAGATACGCAGTATTTT. Protein: CASSSEGGASTSTDTQYF.

V usage is TRBV6-1 and J usage is TRBJ1-2; D call uncertain. The CDR3 is made up of 13 amino acids. The V and J ends lost 6 bases and 4 bases respectively, with 12 bases between them. Germline lookup yields CDR1 MNHNS and CDR2 SASEGT. The CDR3, as DNA: TGTGCCAGCAGACGCGAGGCTTCCTATGGCTACACCTTC. Its translation: CASRREASYGYTF.

The V and J genes are TRBV27 and TRBJ2-7, with 8 bases identical to TRBD2. CDR3 size: 14 residues. V shed 6 bases and J 3 bases; nucleotides not matched to a gene: 7. The germline V gene has CDR1 MNHEY and CDR2 SMNVEV (reference sequence). CDR3 nucleotide sequence: TGTGCCAGCAGCTCGCTGCGGGGGGACTACGAGCAGTACTTC. Amino acid sequence: CASSSLRGDYEQYF.

This clonotype has ten or more counts. The V call is TRBV6-1, the J call TRBJ2-5; 7 bases are a match to TRBD1. Looked up from germline, CDR1 is MNHNS and CDR2 is SASEGT. With 2 bases clipped from V and 1 base from J, the junction kept 10 bases outside the gene matches. This CDR3 has 17 residues. The chain's CDR3 is CASSEQTDRVRQETQYF. The CDR3 DNA follows: TGTGCCAGCAGTGAACAGACAGACAGGGTCCGCCAAGAGACCCAGTACTTC.

Many counts were recorded for this clonotype. The V gene is TRBV19, the J gene TRBJ2-7; 8 bases line up with TRBD1. The CDR3 runs 17 residues. After removal of 3 bases from V and 3 bases from J, the junction contained 13 bases not matched to a gene. Germline V gene sequence: CDR1 LNHDA, CDR2 SQIVND (reference sequence). The CDR3 nucleotides are TGTGCCAGTAGTATCCGGCCCCCCGGGACAGGATACTACGAGCAGTACTTC. Amino acid sequence: CASSIRPPGTGYYEQYF.

This sequence joins TRBV4-2 and TRBJ2-7, with 9 bases fitting TRBD1. J lost 2 bases, V lost 0 bases, and 11 bases had no gene match. The germline V gene has CDR1 LGHNA and CDR2 YNFKEQ. CDR3 length equals 18 residues. The CDR3 spells CASSQDVVLRTGAYEQYF. The CDR3 DNA reads TGTGCCAGCAGCCAAGATGTGGTGCTTCGGACAGGGGCCTACGAGCAGTACTTC.

This clonotype was observed a few times. The chain combines TRBV7-2 with TRBJ2-5; 11 bases align to TRBD2. Looked up from germline, CDR1 is SGHTA and CDR2 is FQGNSA. The CDR3 contains 15 residues. With 2 bases clipped from V and 4 bases from J, the junction kept 3 bases outside the gene matches. The CDR3: CASSLFSGGGETQYF. The CDR3 DNA reads TGTGCCAGCAGCTTATTTAGCGGGGGGGGAGAGACCCAGTACTTC.

This clonotype showed up just a few times. The chain employs TRBV4-2 and TRBJ1-2, with D unresolved. This CDR3 contains 14 residues. Trimming took off 0 bases at V and 5 bases at J, with 10 bases between the two ends. Germline loops: CDR1 LGHNA, CDR2 YNFKEQ. CDR3 DNA: TGTGCCAGCAGCCAAGATGTGCCCTCATATGGCTACACCTTC. It specifies CASSQDVPSYGYTF.

This chain links TRBV28 with TRBJ2-6; D gene unclear. This CDR3 region has 16 residues. V lost 1 base, J lost 0 bases, and 7 bases lay in between. The germline V gene has CDR1 MDHEN and CDR2 SYDVKM. In DNA, the CDR3 is TGTGCCAGCAGTTTATTCCTCAGCTCTGGGGCCAACGTCCTGACTTTC. Encoded protein: CASSLFLSSGANVLTF. The full variable domain, completed using reference TRBV28 and TRBJ2-6, is DVKVTQSSRYLVKRTGEKVFLECVQDMDHENMFWYRQDPGLGLRLIYFSYDVKMKEKGDIPEGYSVSREKKERFSLILESASTNQTSMYLCASSLFLSSGANVLTFGAGSRLTVL.

This sequence joins TRBV25-1 and TRBJ1-4; D is possibly TRBD1 (6 bases). The germline V gene encodes CDR1 MGHDK and CDR2 SYGVNS. The CDR3 covers 13 residues. V shed 3 bases and J shed 7 bases, with 9 bases lying between them. Here the CDR3 DNA reads TGTGCCAGCAGTGATACAGGGTTTGAAAAACTGTTTTTT. Protein sequence: CASSDTGFEKLFF.

This clonotype has a handful of counts. The V call is TRBV6-5, the J call TRBJ2-2; the D is unclear. Deletions cut 1 base from V and 2 bases from J, with 14 bases between. This CDR3 is 17 amino acids long. Germline CDR1 reads MNHEY; CDR2 reads SVGAGI. The CDR3 region has the DNA TGTGCCAGCAGTTACTGGTTCGGACCCACCAACACCGGGGAGCTGTTTTTT. Translated: CASSYWFGPTNTGELFF.

This clonotype showed up many times. The chain has TRBV2 and TRBJ2-3; a weak D match, TRBD2 (6 bases). V lost 5 bases and J lost 6, with 9 bases in between. Germline-derived CDR1 and CDR2 are SNHLY and FYNNEI. The CDR3 has 12 residues. Here the CDR3 DNA reads TGTGCCAGCAGTTGGCTAGCGGATACGCAGTATTTT. This translates into CASSWLADTQYF. The full variable domain, in which reference TRBV2 and TRBJ2-3 provide the parts outside the CDR3, is EPEVTQTPSHQVTQMGQEVILRCVPISNHLYFYWYRQILGQKVEFLVSFYNNEISEKSEIFDDQFSVERPDGSNFTLKIRSTKLEDSAMYFCASSWLADTQYFGPGTRLTVL.

The CDR3 DNA follows: TGTGCCAGCAGCTCAGGGAACGCCGAAGCTTTCTTT. Protein sequence: CASSSGNAEAFF. The rearrangement joins TRBV28 to TRBJ1-1; possible D gene TRBD1, 5 bases. The CDR3 totals 12 residues. Germline V gene sequence: CDR1 MDHEN, CDR2 SYDVKM. Trimming left V 6 bases short and J 8 bases short, with 13 bases between.

This clonotype showed up many times. The V call is TRBV5-1, the J call TRBJ2-3, with 9 bases fitting TRBD2. Looked up from germline, CDR1 is SGHRS and CDR2 is YFSETQ. V lost 0 bases, J lost 6 bases, and 2 bases stayed unmatched. The CDR3 is 14 amino acids. CDR3 coding DNA: TGCGCCAGCAGCTTGGGACTAGCGGCGGATACGCAGTATTTT. Its protein is CASSLGLAADTQYF.

This clonotype was counted many times. The chain uses TRBV12-5 and TRBJ1-1, with D tentatively TRBD1 (5 bases). Trimming took 2 bases from V and 1 from J, leaving 23 bases between them. CDR1 and CDR2 from the germline V gene are LGHNT and FRNRAP. CDR3 length: 19 residues. CDR3 in amino acids: CASGLTLRGVILENTEAFF. CDR3 nucleotide sequence: TGTGCTAGTGGTTTGACGTTACGGGGGGTAATATTGGAGAACACTGAAGCTTTCTTT.

In its sample, this clonotype was seen many times. The chain employs TRBV25-1 and TRBJ1-2; a weak D match, TRBD1 (6 bases). Germline assignment: CDR1 MGHDK and CDR2 SYGVNS. V lost 8 bases to trimming and J lost 3 bases, with 16 bases between them. CDR3 length equals 14 residues. The CDR3 DNA follows: TGTGCCAGCCTACCAGACAGGAGCTACTATGGCTACACCTTC. Amino acid sequence: CASLPDRSYYGYTF.

This clonotype has at least ten counts. V is TRBV27 and J is TRBJ1-5; D is unresolved. The CDR3 contains 15 residues. V gave up 3 bases and J gave up 4 bases, with 13 bases separating them. Germline CDR1 is MNHEY and CDR2 is SMNVEV (reference sequence). The CDR3 DNA sequence: TGTGCCAGCAGTTTGAACCGTGAATTAAATCAGCCCCAGCATTTT. This encodes CASSLNRELNQPQHF.

As for this clonotype: This may be a read error, as it is one base from a much larger clone. This sequence joins TRBV7-2 and TRBJ1-2, with 7 nucleotides matching TRBD1. The germline V gene has CDR1 SGHTA and CDR2 FQGNSA. This CDR3 spans 13 amino acids. This CDR3 is CASSARTGYGCTF. DNA of the CDR3: TGTGCCAGCAGCGCGCGGACAGGTTATGGCTGCACCTTC.

The chain has TRBV6-2 or TRBV6-3 and TRBJ2-2, with D tentatively TRBD1 (6 bases). This CDR3 region has 14 residues. V gave up 7 bases and J gave up 4 bases, with 13 bases separating them. CDR1 MNHEY and CDR2 SVGEGT come from the germline V gene. The CDR3 is CASTTRGPTGELFF. CDR3 DNA: TGTGCCAGCACGACCAGGGGCCCCACCGGGGAGCTGTTTTTT.

The rearrangement joins TRBV20-1 to TRBJ2-7; D perhaps matches TRBD2 (7 bases). Trimming cost V 6 bases and J 6 bases, with 12 bases left between them. The V gene's germline CDR1 is DFQATT and CDR2 SNEGSKA (reference sequence). The CDR3 sequence is 11 residues long. CDR3 residues: CSATGRVEQYF. CDR3 nucleotides: TGCAGTGCCACAGGGAGGGTCGAGCAGTACTTC.

This clonotype was counted many times. V usage is TRBV6-5 and J usage is TRBJ1-2, with TRBD1 as a possible D gene (6 bases). The CDR3 sequence is 16 residues long. The germline gives CDR1 MNHEY, CDR2 SVGAGI. V lost 3 bases to trimming and J lost 4 bases, with 18 bases between them. CDR3 in amino acids: CASSYRGGPWIYGYTF. The CDR3 DNA is TGTGCCAGCAGTTATCGCGGGGGCCCTTGGATCTATGGCTACACCTTC.

This clonotype was seen once. V and J are TRBV4-1 and TRBJ2-7; D unclear. The CDR3 runs to 14 residues. V was trimmed by 2 bases and J by 1 base, leaving 9 bases between them. Germline CDR1 and CDR2: MGHRA and YSYEKL. The CDR3 DNA is TGCGCCAGCAGCCAACCGACCAGGTCCTACGAGCAGTACTTC. Its protein is CASSQPTRSYEQYF.

This clonotype was counted ten times or more. V usage is TRBV12-3 or TRBV12-4 and J usage is TRBJ1-2, with D possibly TRBD1 on 5 matching bases. The CDR3 runs to 13 residues. Between the trimmed V and J ends, which lost 6 bases and 5 bases, there was a span of 13 bases. CDR3 sequence reads: CASRRRQTYGYTF. CDR3 sequence (DNA): TGTGCCAGCAGACGTCGACAGACATATGGCTACACCTTC.